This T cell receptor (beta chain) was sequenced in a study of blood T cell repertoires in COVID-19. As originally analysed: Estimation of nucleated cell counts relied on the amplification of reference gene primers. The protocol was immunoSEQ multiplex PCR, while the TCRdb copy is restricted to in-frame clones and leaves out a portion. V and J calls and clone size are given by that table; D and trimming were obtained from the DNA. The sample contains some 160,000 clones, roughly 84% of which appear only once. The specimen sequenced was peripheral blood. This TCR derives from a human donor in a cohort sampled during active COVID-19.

The DNA of the CDR3 is TGCGCCAGCTTGGACAGGGGGGGAACTGAAGCTTTCTTT. This translates into CASLDRGGTEAFF. The chain couples TRBV5-1 to TRBJ1-1; 10 nucleotides agree with TRBD1. Per germline, CDR1 SGHRS and CDR2 YFSETQ. V was pared by 7 bases and J by 5 bases, with 5 bases of the junction left unmatched. This CDR3 contains 13 residues.